This T cell receptor (beta chain) originates from a study of early T cells in non-severe SARS-CoV-2 infection. Study-wide context: RNA in bulk from unsorted whole blood was sequenced, and chains were unpaired.

Many counts were recorded for this clonotype. Its antigen is undetermined. General observations from the study: There was a bias toward anti-spike CD8 responses in VDJdb matching, which missed private and CD4 specificities.

V was pared by 5 bases and J by 9 bases, with 12 bases of the junction left unmatched. CDR3 size: 17 residues. The germline V gene encodes CDR1 SGHAT and CDR2 FQNNGV. Individual cDNA molecules were tagged with unique molecular identifiers. Each CDR3 protein gets one entry after TCRdb re-called the 5' RACE reads with MiXCR. The repertoire holds 53,000 or so distinct CDR3 sequences, with 9.5% to 15% as singletons. V and J are TRBV11-2 and TRBJ2-2, with 13 bases fitting TRBD2. The sequences come from whole blood, collected at baseline. The clonotype comes from an adult who was a healthcare worker with PCR-confirmed SARS-CoV-2 infection or an uninfected control (not recorded which). CDR3 DNA: TGTGCCAGCAGCCCAAAAGGACTAGCGGGAGATAATAGGGAGCTGTTTTTT. This gives the protein CASSPKGLAGDNRELFF. Using reference TRBV11-2 and TRBJ2-2 for the parts outside the CDR3, the full variable domain is EAGVAQSPRYKIIEKRQSVAFWCNPISGHATLYWYQQILGQGPKLLIQFQNNGVVDDSQLPKDRFSAERLKGVDSTLKIQPAKLEDSAVYLCASSPKGLAGDNRELFFGEGSRLTVL.